The following is a T cell receptor beta chain sequence with its context. Its antigen is currently not known. Per-base qualities were not stored, and no clone one base away is much larger. Based on the germline V gene, the CDR1 and CDR2 sequences are MNHEY and SVGEGT. The CDR3 sequence holds 15 residues, the cysteine and phenylalanine included. Only the CDR3 DNA stays, 45 bases, in frame from base 1. Germline trimming: 4 bases from V, 2 bases from J; junction bases outside gene matches: 4. Systemically healthy Caucasian individuals from Russia, approximately 39 in total and aged about 6 to 100 years, were included as donors. Each donor gave 8 to 10 milliliters of peripheral blood, collected into EDTA-treated Vacutainer tubes. Ficoll-Paque density-gradient centrifugation was used to isolate PBMCs, with at least 7 million per sample. Total RNA, at least 5 micrograms per sample, was extracted from PBMCs with Trizol reagent. For every donor, an aliquot of PBMCs went through flow cytometry to measure the percentages of naive CD45RAhigh/CD27high T cells.

The data belong to a study of blood T cells in healthy people across ages (dated by TCRdb to about 2015). Background on the whole study: Template switching captured roughly one uniquely barcoded TCR beta cDNA molecule per two T cells in model experiments. Age-related changes in TCR beta repertoire diversity were measured in the study by deep sequencing normalized with unique cDNA molecular identifiers. Donors were grouped into four age groups: young (average roughly 17 years), middle-aged (under 40), aged (about 60) and long-lived (about 82). Using the same blood draw, the study looked at two additional independent replicas of 1 million unique cDNA reads for two donors, one aged 18 to 30 and the other aged 80 or older. The paper's findings and limits, for the study overall: Estimates of total diversity based on one million sequenced T cells were considered lower bounds and underestimates. The percentage of naive T cells measured by flow cytometry correlated strongly with observed TCR beta diversity. Because the CMV infection status of the donors was unknown, age-related changes in expanded clonotypes may potentially have been confounded. Bulk unsorted PBMC profiling prevented conclusive comparison of naive and antigen-experienced compartments. Observed TCR beta diversity per million T cells fell roughly linearly with age, and a significant reduction was already apparent by age approximately 40. The long-lived group showed more naive CD4+ T cells, fewer expanded clones and increased TCR diversity than the aged group, suggesting age selection.

Library preparation was by 5' RACE. Sequencing was carried out with an Illumina HiSeq 2500. A second 7 to 11 cycle PCR used a sample-barcoded 5' primer and a J-beta primer mix. A unique molecular identifier was introduced onto each TCR beta cDNA molecule by a template-switch 5' adaptor carrying 12 random nucleotides. At least 2.5 million CDR3-containing paired-end reads were obtained from each sample. First-strand cDNA synthesis was performed from all RNA using the Mint cDNA synthesis kit, with priming by a TRBC-specific oligonucleotide. Following uracil-DNA glycosylase treatment, all cDNA underwent a first 18-cycle PCR with the universal primers M1SS and BC2_uni_R. In the authors' own workflow: For normalization, 1 million high-quality reads, each with a distinct molecular identifier, were randomly selected from each sample. Reads with shared molecular identifiers were discarded instead of being binned into consensus sequences. MiTCR, set to a Q25 quality threshold and the strictest error-elimination algorithm, was used for CDR3 identification, clonotype clustering and error correction. A nonparametric unseen species model with Euler transformation was used to estimate a lower bound on total TCR beta diversity. The public reads were quality trimmed at Q25 with fastp and then assembled into clones with MiXCR by TCRdb, keeping productive beta chains. Rows matching on CDR3 protein sequence are summarized as one entry with the most common DNA and genes. The V and J calls come from TCRdb's annotation, not from the publication. In all, the sample holds about 930,000 distinct CDR3 sequences, and 25% to 35% of those were seen once. The ten largest clones represent roughly 10% of the sample.

Separately, the same data were catalogued under a study of T cells of mothers and their children. The second study reports: Donors were nine systemically healthy Caucasian individuals: three mothers and their six children. cDNA synthesis used all of the extracted RNA, with approximately 1.4 ug of RNA in each 15 ul reaction. In the second PCR, the M1S primer added sample barcodes and 2-4 random nucleotides. Each mother yielded over 9.5 million TCR beta CDR3 reads and each child 3 million or so reads. Thymic selection shapes the output of TCR recombination in a similar way in related and unrelated pairs, and inherited differences have a minor effect. Related mother-child pairs always showed normalized repertoire overlap that was slightly higher than in unrelated mother-child pairs, though the difference was never significant. No persistent microchimeric T cell clones were detected, at a sensitivity of roughly 100 clones per million clonotypes. The study used deep NGS to compare TCR beta repertoires of mothers and children, seeking features distinguishing related mother-child pairs from unrelated individuals. On average, the children were approximately 11 +/- 4 years old, while the mothers were approximately 41 +/- 4 years old. After adapters were ligated using NEBNext reagents, the libraries underwent 100+100 nt paired-end sequencing on an Illumina HiSeq 2000. To prevent cross-contamination, the mother and child libraries were prepared a month apart and were sequenced in separate runs. Between about 500,000 and 2,300,000 distinct TCR beta clonotypes were identified per donor. Naive TCR beta clonotypes were estimated from low-frequency clonotypes matched to each donor's FACS-determined naive share, without sorting.

The sequence was obtained from a woman in her forties in good health. The sample consisted of blood. The chain uses TRBV6-2 or TRBV6-3 and TRBJ1-5; 8 nucleotides in the junction match TRBD1. The CDR3 reads CASSSRGLGNQPQHF. The sequenced DNA: TGTGCCAGCAGTTCCAGGGGGCTCGGCAATCAGCCCCAGCATTTT.